These T cell receptor beta chains were read from a single sample in a study of blood T cell repertoires in COVID-19. Using immunoSEQ multiplex PCR, the repertoire was profiled, and TCRdb retains in-frame clones only, with some absent. The table records 210,000 or so clones, around 80% of them present only once. The specimen was peripheral blood. The receptors shown here come from a woman in her forties with acute or convalescent COVID-19. The CDR3 runs from the conserved cysteine through the conserved F or W. Each record gives: V gene, CDR3 length, clone size, J gene, D gene, CDR3 DNA, CDR3 protein. The D gene is left open where the match is weak. Expanded clones are given a class, and other clones once, few, many or no size at all.

TRBV29-1,13,-,TRBJ2-1,TRBD2,TGCAGCGTGGAAGCGGGAGCTCACAATGAGCAGTTCTTC,CSVEAGAHNEQFF
TRBV7-3,13,-,TRBJ2-1,TRBD2,TGTGCCAGCAGCCGACTAGCGGGGATTGAGCAGTTCTTC,CASSRLAGIEQFF
TRBV12-3/TRBV12-4,13,-,TRBJ1-2,-,TGTGCCAGCAGTCCTACTACAGGCTATGGCTACACCTTC,CASSPTTGYGYTF
TRBV6-5,14,once,TRBJ2-2,-,TGTGCTAGCAACACCGGGACAGCGGGCGGGGAGCTGTTTTTT,CASNTGTAGGELFF
TRBV2,14,-,TRBJ2-3,-,TGTGCCAGCAGTGAGGACGGGCGGGGTAATACGCAGTATTTT,CASSEDGRGNTQYF
TRBV10-2,15,few,TRBJ2-1,-,TGCGCCAGCAGTAATAGCGGGCGAGGGGGCAATGAGCAGTTCTTC,CASSNSGRGGNEQFF
TRBV25-1,18,-,TRBJ2-3,-,TGTGCCAGCAGTGAACAGACGCAGGGGACGGGTGCGACAGATACGCAGTATTTT,CASSEQTQGTGATDTQYF
TRBV5-5,14,few,TRBJ2-7,-,TGTGCCAGCAGCTTGTCAATTATACTTTACGAGCAGTACTTC,CASSLSIILYEQYF
TRBV7-6,14,-,TRBJ2-7,TRBD1,TGTGCCAGCAGCTCAGGGGACAGGGGGCGCGAGCAGTACTTC,CASSSGDRGREQYF
TRBV27,15,-,TRBJ1-4,-,TGTGCCAGCAGTTCCAGGCCGCGGGGGGGTGAAAAACTGTTTTTT,CASSSRPRGGEKLFF
TRBV19,10,few,TRBJ1-5,-,TGTGCCGGGGGGGATCAGCCCCAGCATTTT,CAGGDQPQHF
TRBV5-1,16,few,TRBJ2-5,TRBD2,TGCGCCAGCAGCTTGGAGCTAGCGGGATCTCAAGAGACCCAGTACTTC,CASSLELAGSQETQYF
TRBV5-1,14,once,TRBJ1-1,-,TGCGCCAGCAGCTTGGTGAGCCTGAACACTGAAGCTTTCTTT,CASSLVSLNTEAFF
TRBV19,15,-,TRBJ1-1,-,TGTGCCAGTAGTATTTCGGCGGGGGGGGTGGCTGAAGCTTTCTTT,CASSISAGGVAEAFF
TRBV27,13,-,TRBJ1-1,-,TGTGCCAGCAGTTTGGGGGGAAACACTGAAGCTTTCTTT,CASSLGGNTEAFF
TRBV10-3,15,-,TRBJ1-2,-,TGTGCCACCAAGGCCTTTTGGGAGGGCCCGGGGGGCTACACCTTC,CATKAFWEGPGGYTF
TRBV29-1,13,-,TRBJ2-1,TRBD1,TGCAGCGTGACCGGGACAGCCTACAATGAGCAGTTCTTC,CSVTGTAYNEQFF
TRBV5-1,16,-,TRBJ2-2,TRBD2,TGCGCCAGCAGCTCAAATAGCGGGGAGAACACCGGGGAGCTGTTTTTT,CASSSNSGENTGELFF
TRBV21-1,17,-,TRBJ2-1,-,TGTGCCAGCAGCAGTCACGGACTAGCGGGACACCTCAATGAGCAGTTCTTC,CASSSHGLAGHLNEQFF
TRBV3-1/TRBV3-2,15,-,TRBJ1-2,TRBD1,TGTGCCAGCAGCCCTTACAGGGGGCGGGACTATGGCTACACCTTC,CASSPYRGRDYGYTF
TRBV9,16,-,TRBJ2-1,TRBD2,TGTGCCAGCAGCGTACCTTGGACTAGCTTAAGGAATGAGCAGTTCTTC,CASSVPWTSLRNEQFF
TRBV23-1,15,-,TRBJ1-1,-,TGCGCCAGCAGTCAATCCGGGACACATAACACTGAAGCTTTCTTT,CASSQSGTHNTEAFF
TRBV7-9,18,few,TRBJ2-3,TRBD2,TGTGCCAGCAGTTTCACCGAAACTAGCGACTCTAGCACAGATACGCAGTATTTT,CASSFTETSDSSTDTQYF
TRBV27,15,-,TRBJ2-5,TRBD2,TGTGCCAGCAGACTAGCGGGAGAGCCTTTTTATGCCCAGTACTTC,CASRLAGEPFYAQYF
TRBV30,17,-,TRBJ1-2,-,TGTGCCTGGAGGAGGGGGGGGCGCGTGGTTTTGGACTATGGCTACACCTTC,CAWRRGGRVVLDYGYTF
TRBV19,12,once,TRBJ2-2,TRBD1,TGTGCCAGTACCCGGACAGGGAAGGAGCTGTTTTTT,CASTRTGKELFF
TRBV4-3,17,-,TRBJ2-7,-,TGCGCCAGCAGCCAAGAAGGCGGGGTTGACCCACCCTACGAGCAGTACTTC,CASSQEGGVDPPYEQYF
TRBV30,17,-,TRBJ2-7,TRBD1,TGTGCCTGGAGTGGTTACCGGGACAGCGTATTCTCCTACGAGCAGTACTTC,CAWSGYRDSVFSYEQYF
TRBV7-3,20,few,TRBJ2-3,TRBD2,TGTGCCAGCAGCCCAGGTCAGAGGCCGGGACTAGTAGGGTACACAGATACGCAGTATTTT,CASSPGQRPGLVGYTDTQYF
TRBV18,14,once,TRBJ2-7,-,TGTGCCAGCTCAATCAGGGCCACCCCGTACGAGCAGTACTTC,CASSIRATPYEQYF
TRBV20-1,13,-,TRBJ2-1,-,TGCAGTGCTAGTGGCGGGGCTTGGAATGAGCAGTTCTTC,CSASGGAWNEQFF
TRBV7-2,13,once,TRBJ1-1,-,TGTGCCAGCAGCTTAAGTTCAGGAAGTGACGCTTTCTTT,CASSLSSGSDAFF
TRBV7-2,14,-,TRBJ2-1,TRBD1,TGTGCCAGCAGCTCCAGGGGGTCCTACAATGAGCAGTTCTTC,CASSSRGSYNEQFF
TRBV6-5,14,-,TRBJ2-3,-,TGTGCCAGCAGACAGACAGCTAGCACAGATACGCAGTATTTT,CASRQTASTDTQYF
TRBV3-1/TRBV3-2,16,-,TRBJ1-3,-,TGTGCCAGCAGCCTACGTCAGGGTCTCAGAGGAAACACCATATATTTT,CASSLRQGLRGNTIYF
TRBV7-8,16,-,TRBJ1-5,TRBD1,TGTGCCAGCAGCCATAAACCCCGGCAGGGGGGTCAGCCCCAGCATTTT,CASSHKPRQGGQPQHF
TRBV24-1,13,-,TRBJ2-7,-,TGTGCCACCAGTGATTCCGACAGCTACGAGCAGTACTTC,CATSDSDSYEQYF
TRBV19,19,-,TRBJ1-2,TRBD1,TGTGCCAGTAGTATATCCGTCAAAACTTCTCGGACAGGGTCCTATGGCTACACCTTC,CASSISVKTSRTGSYGYTF
TRBV20-1,14,-,TRBJ1-3,-,TGCAGTGCAAGTTTAGGGGGAACAGGAAACACCATATATTTT,CSASLGGTGNTIYF
TRBV11-3,17,-,TRBJ2-1,TRBD2,TGTGCCAGCAGCTCTCCAGGGACTAGCGGGAGCCTCGGTGAGCAGTTCTTC,CASSSPGTSGSLGEQFF
TRBV2,15,-,TRBJ1-5,TRBD1,TGTGCCAGCAGTGGCGGACAGGCTAGCAATCAGCCCCAGCATTTT,CASSGGQASNQPQHF
TRBV6-1,16,-,TRBJ2-2,-,TGTGCCAGCAGTGAACACGGAGGCAGTTCCACCGGGGAGCTGTTTTTT,CASSEHGGSSTGELFF
TRBV19,15,-,TRBJ2-1,-,TGTGCCAGTAGTATAAGAGCGGGCCTTGGAGGTGAGCAGTTCTTC,CASSIRAGLGGEQFF
TRBV11-2,12,-,TRBJ1-2,-,TGTGCCAGCGGACTTTTCCTCTATGGCTACACCTTC,CASGLFLYGYTF
TRBV24-1,15,-,TRBJ2-3,TRBD2,TGTGCCACCAGCCCTAGCGGGAGTGGCACAGATACGCAGTATTTT,CATSPSGSGTDTQYF
TRBV2,12,once,TRBJ1-3,-,TGTGCCAGCATGTATGCTGGAAACACCATATATTTT,CASMYAGNTIYF
TRBV7-9,14,-,TRBJ1-4,-,TGTGCCAGCAGCGCGCGAGGGCCTAATGAAAAACTGTTTTTT,CASSARGPNEKLFF
TRBV18,12,-,TRBJ2-7,-,TGTGCCAGCTCACCTGGACTCGACGAGCAGTACTTC,CASSPGLDEQYF